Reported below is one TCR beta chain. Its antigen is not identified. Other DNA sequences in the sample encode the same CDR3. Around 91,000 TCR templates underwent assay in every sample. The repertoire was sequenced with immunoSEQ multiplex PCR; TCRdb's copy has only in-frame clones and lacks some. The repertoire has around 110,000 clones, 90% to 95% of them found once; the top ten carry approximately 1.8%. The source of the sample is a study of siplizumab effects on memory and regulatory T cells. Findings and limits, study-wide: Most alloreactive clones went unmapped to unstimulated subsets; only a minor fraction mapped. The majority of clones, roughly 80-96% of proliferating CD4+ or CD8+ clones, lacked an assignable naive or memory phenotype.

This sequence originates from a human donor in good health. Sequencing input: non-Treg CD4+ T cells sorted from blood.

CDR3 sequence: CASSLGGPGREQYF. The CDR3 nucleotides are TGTGCCAGCAGCTTGGGGGGCCCCGGGAGGGAGCAGTACTTC. This sequence joins TRBV5-4 and TRBJ2-7, with 7 bases that match TRBD2. Germline loops: CDR1 SGHNT, CDR2 YYREEE (reference sequence). After removal of 0 bases from V and 7 bases from J, the junction contained 7 bases not matched to a gene. The CDR3 loop spans 14 amino acids.